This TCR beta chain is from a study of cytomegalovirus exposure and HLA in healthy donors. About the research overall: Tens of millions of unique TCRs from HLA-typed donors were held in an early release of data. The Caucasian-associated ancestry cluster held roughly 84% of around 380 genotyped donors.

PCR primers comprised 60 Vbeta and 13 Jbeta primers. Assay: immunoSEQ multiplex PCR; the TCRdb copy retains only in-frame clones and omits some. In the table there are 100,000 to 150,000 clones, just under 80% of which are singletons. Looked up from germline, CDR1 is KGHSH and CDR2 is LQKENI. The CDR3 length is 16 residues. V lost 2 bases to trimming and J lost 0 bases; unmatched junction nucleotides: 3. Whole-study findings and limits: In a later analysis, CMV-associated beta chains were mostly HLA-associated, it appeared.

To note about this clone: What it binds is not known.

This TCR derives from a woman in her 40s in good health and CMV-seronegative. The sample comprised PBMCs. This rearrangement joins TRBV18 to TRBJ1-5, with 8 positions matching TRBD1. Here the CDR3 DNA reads TGTGCCAGCTCACCAGGGACAGGCCCTAGCAATCAGCCCCAGCATTTT. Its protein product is CASSPGTGPSNQPQHF.